A selection of T cell receptor beta chains follows, all from one sample in a study of neurological immune-mediated disorders. TCRdb itself ran the 5' RACE reads through MiXCR, one entry per CDR3 protein. The repertoire holds tens of thousands of distinct CDR3 sequences, with roughly 13% as singletons. Sequencing used CD4+ T cells from blood. Receptors were obtained from a female donor with HTLV-1-associated myelopathy (HAM/TSP). Both conserved end residues are part of each CDR3. The D gene is left open where the match is weak. Clone size is given for some rows only: seen once, a few or many times, or a class if the clone is expanded.

j_call d_call clone_size cdr3_length v_call cdr3_aa cdr3_nt
TRBJ2-1 . many 13 TRBV5-1 CASSSTGPNEQFF TGCGCCAGCAGCTCAACAGGGCCCAATGAGCAGTTCTTC
TRBJ1-5 . many 13 TRBV6-5 CASSYGRNQPQHF TGTGCCAGCAGTTACGGGCGGAATCAGCCCCAGCATTTT
TRBJ1-1 . . 15 TRBV20-1 CSARTLNSFNTEAFF TGCAGTGCTCGGACACTGAATTCCTTTAACACTGAAGCTTTCTTT
TRBJ1-5 . many 14 TRBV20-1 CSARLDRGNQPQHF TGCAGTGCTAGACTTGACAGAGGCAATCAGCCCCAGCATTTT
TRBJ1-2 . many 13 TRBV7-9 CASSPTVDYGYTF TGTGCCAGCAGCCCGACAGTTGACTATGGCTACACCTTC
TRBJ1-2 . many 15 TRBV20-1 CSARDGRPGLYGYTF TGCAGTGCTAGAGATGGAAGGCCCGGCCTCTATGGCTACACCTTC
TRBJ2-7 TRBD2 medium-sized 14 TRBV12-3/TRBV12-4 CASSSSGGAYEQYF TGTGCCAGCAGTTCTAGCGGGGGGGCCTACGAGCAGTACTTC
TRBJ2-7 TRBD1 many 14 TRBV18 CASSPMGQSYEQYF TGTGCCAGCTCACCGATGGGACAGTCCTACGAGCAGTACTTC
TRBJ2-7 . many 14 TRBV6-5 CASSYQTGGYEQYF TGTGCCAGCAGCTATCAGACAGGTGGCTACGAGCAGTACTTC
TRBJ2-7 . many 13 TRBV5-8 CASSLLQGYEQYF TGTGCCAGCAGCTTGTTACAGGGCTACGAGCAGTACTTC
TRBJ1-2 . many 11 TRBV12-3/TRBV12-4 CASSFGYGYTF TGTGCCAGCAGTTTCGGTTATGGCTACACCTTC
TRBJ1-1 . medium-sized 14 TRBV5-5 CASSSGAANTEAFF TGTGCCAGCAGCTCCGGGGCCGCGAACACTGAAGCTTTCTTT
TRBJ2-7 . many 16 TRBV20-1 CSARRIFQGGPREQYF TGCAGTGCTAGAAGGATCTTTCAAGGAGGGCCGAGAGAGCAGTACTTC
TRBJ2-2 TRBD1 many 16 TRBV5-1 CASSLPGTVHTGELFF TGCGCCAGCAGCTTACCCGGGACAGTCCACACCGGGGAGCTGTTTTTT
TRBJ2-5 TRBD1 many 14 TRBV5-1 CASSLVGQGETQYF TGCGCCAGCAGCTTGGTGGGACAGGGAGAGACCCAGTACTTC
TRBJ2-5 TRBD2 . 14 TRBV20-1 CSVGGGRWGLGQYF TGCAGTGTCGGGGGGGGACGGTGGGGCCTTGGGCAGTACTTC
TRBJ1-5 . many 13 TRBV6-1 CASSEAPNQPQHF TGTGCCAGCAGTGAAGCGCCAAATCAGCCCCAGCATTTT
TRBJ1-2 . many 14 TRBV29-1 CSAIWAGRNYGYTF TGCAGCGCTATCTGGGCAGGGCGCAACTATGGCTACACCTTC
TRBJ2-7 . once 14 TRBV5-8 CSSSQRDSTYEQYF TGTTCCAGTAGCCAGCGGGACAGCACCTACGAGCAGTACTTC
TRBJ2-1 TRBD2 many 15 TRBV20-1 CSASGLAGSYNEQFF TGCAGTGCCTCGGGACTAGCGGGGTCTTACAATGAGCAGTTCTTC
TRBJ1-5 . . 15 TRBV12-5 CAREVPSHSNQPQHF TGTGCCCGGGAGGTGCCCAGCCATAGCAATCAGCCCCAGCATTTT
TRBJ2-7 TRBD2 many 15 TRBV6-5 CASWNSGRAFSEQYF TGTGCCAGCTGGAATAGCGGGAGGGCCTTCTCCGAGCAGTACTTC
TRBJ1-6 . few 16 TRBV5-5 CASSSQGSSYNSPLHF TGTGCCAGCAGCTCACAGGGCAGCTCCTATAATTCACCCCTCCACTTT
TRBJ2-1 TRBD2 . 18 TRBV10-3 CAISISGTSGRGLNEQFF TGTGCCATCAGTATCTCCGGGACTAGCGGGAGGGGTTTAAATGAGCAGTTCTTC
TRBJ2-7 TRBD2 many 15 TRBV7-2 CASSVSGLATYEQYF TGTGCCAGCAGCGTCTCGGGACTAGCAACCTACGAGCAGTACTTC